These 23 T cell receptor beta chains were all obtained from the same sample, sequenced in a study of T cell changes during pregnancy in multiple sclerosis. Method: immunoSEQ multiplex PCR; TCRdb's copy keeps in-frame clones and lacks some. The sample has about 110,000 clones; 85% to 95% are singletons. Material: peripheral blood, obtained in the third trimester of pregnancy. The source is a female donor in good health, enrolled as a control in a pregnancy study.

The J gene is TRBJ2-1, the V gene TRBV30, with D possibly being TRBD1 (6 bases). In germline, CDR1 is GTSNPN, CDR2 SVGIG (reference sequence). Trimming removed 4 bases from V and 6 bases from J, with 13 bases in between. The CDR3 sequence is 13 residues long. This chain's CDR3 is CAWNSGQINEQFF. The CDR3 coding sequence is TGTGCCTGGAATTCGGGACAAATCAATGAGCAGTTCTTC.

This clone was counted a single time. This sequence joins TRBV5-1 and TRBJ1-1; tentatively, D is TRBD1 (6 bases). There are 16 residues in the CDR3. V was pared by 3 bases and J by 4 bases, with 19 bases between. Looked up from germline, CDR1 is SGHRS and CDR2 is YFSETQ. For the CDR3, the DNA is TGCGCCAGCAGCTACTTGGGCGCGGGGGCGAGCACTGAAGCTTTCTTT. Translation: CASSYLGAGASTEAFF. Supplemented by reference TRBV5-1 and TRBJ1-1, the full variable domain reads KAGVTQTPRYLIKTRGQQVTLSCSPISGHRSVSWYQQTPGQGLQFLFEYFSETQRNKGNFPGRFSGRQFSNSRSEMNVSTLELGDSALYLCASSYLGAGASTEAFFGQGTRLTVV.

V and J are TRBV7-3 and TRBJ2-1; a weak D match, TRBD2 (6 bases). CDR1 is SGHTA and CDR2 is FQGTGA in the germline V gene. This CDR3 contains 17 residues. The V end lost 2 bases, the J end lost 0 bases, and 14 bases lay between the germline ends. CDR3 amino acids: CASSLGLRRDSYNEQFF. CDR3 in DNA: TGTGCCAGCAGCTTAGGTCTTCGGCGGGACTCCTACAATGAGCAGTTCTTC.

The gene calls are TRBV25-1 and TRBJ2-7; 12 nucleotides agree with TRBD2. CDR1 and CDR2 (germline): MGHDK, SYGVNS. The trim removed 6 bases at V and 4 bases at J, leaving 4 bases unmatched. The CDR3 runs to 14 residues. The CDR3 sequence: CASRRTSGEYEQYF. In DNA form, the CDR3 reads TGTGCCAGCAGACGGACTAGCGGGGAGTACGAGCAGTACTTC.

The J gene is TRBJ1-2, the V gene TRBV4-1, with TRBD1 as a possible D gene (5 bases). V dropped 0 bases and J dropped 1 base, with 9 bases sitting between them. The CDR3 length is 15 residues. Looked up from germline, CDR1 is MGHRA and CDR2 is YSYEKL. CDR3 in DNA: TGCGCCAGCAGCCAAGACCGGGGGAGTAACTATGGCTACACCTTC. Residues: CASSQDRGSNYGYTF.

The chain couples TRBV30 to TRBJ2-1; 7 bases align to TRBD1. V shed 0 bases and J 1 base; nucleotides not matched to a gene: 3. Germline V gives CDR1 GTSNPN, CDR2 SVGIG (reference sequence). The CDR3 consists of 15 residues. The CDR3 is CAWSVGGSSYNEQFF. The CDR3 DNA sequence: TGTGCCTGGAGTGTAGGGGGCAGTTCCTACAATGAGCAGTTCTTC.

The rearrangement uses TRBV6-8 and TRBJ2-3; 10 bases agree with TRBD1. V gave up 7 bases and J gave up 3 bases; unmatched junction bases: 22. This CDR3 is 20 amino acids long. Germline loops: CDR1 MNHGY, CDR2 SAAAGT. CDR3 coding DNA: TGTGCCAGCATTTCCCCAATCGACCGGGACAGGGGAGTTAAGACAGATACGCAGTATTTT. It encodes CASISPIDRDRGVKTDTQYF.

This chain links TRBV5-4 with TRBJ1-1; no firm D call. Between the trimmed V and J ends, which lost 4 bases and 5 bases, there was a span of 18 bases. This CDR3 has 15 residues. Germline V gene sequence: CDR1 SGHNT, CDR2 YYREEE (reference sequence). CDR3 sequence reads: CASSQGRGSGTEAFF. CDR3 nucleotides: TGTGCCAGCAGCCAAGGGCGGGGAAGTGGAACTGAAGCTTTCTTT. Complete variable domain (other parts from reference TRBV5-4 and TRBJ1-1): ETGVTQSPTHLIKTRGQQVTLRCSSQSGHNTVSWYQQALGQGPQFIFQYYREEENGRGNFPPRFSGLQFPNYSSELNVNALELDDSALYLCASSQGRGSGTEAFFGQGTRLTVV.

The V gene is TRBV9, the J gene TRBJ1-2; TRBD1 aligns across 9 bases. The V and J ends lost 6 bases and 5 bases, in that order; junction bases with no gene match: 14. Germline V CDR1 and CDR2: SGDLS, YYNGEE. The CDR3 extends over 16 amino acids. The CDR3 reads CASTVERGTGIYGYTF. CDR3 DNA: TGTGCCAGCACCGTGGAGCGGGGGACAGGGATTTATGGCTACACCTTC.

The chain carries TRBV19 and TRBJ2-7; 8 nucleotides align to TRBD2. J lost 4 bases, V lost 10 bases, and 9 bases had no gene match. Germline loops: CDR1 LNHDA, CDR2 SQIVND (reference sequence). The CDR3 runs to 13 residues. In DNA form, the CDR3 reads TGTGCCACGGAAGGACGGGGGGGTTACGAGCAGTACTTC. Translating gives CATEGRGGYEQYF.

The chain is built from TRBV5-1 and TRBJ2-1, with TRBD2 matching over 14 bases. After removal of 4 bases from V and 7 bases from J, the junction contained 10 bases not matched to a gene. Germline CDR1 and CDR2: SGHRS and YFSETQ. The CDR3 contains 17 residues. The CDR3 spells CASSHGTSGGFGNEQFF. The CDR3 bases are TGCGCCAGCAGCCACGGGACTAGCGGGGGTTTTGGGAATGAGCAGTTCTTC.

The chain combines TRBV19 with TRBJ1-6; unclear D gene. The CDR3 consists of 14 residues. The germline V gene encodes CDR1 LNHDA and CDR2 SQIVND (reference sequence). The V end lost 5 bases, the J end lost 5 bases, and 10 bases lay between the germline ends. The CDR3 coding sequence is TGTGCCAGTAGTCCGACGAGGAATAATTCACCCCTCCACTTT. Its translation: CASSPTRNNSPLHF.

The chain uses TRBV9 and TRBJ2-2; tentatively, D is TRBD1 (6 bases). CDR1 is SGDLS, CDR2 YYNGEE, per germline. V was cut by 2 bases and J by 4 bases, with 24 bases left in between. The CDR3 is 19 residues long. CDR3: CASSVGMFQGLQSTGELFF. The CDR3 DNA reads TGTGCCAGCAGCGTTGGGATGTTTCAGGGGCTTCAATCCACCGGGGAGCTGTTTTTT.

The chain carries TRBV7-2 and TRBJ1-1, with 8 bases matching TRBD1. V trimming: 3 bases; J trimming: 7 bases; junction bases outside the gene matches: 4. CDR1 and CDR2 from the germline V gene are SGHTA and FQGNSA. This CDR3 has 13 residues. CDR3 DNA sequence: TGTGCCAGCAGCTTGGACAGGGAAATTGAAGCTTTCTTT. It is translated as CASSLDREIEAFF. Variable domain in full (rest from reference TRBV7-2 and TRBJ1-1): GAGVSQSPSNKVTEKGKDVELRCDPISGHTALYWYRQSLGQGLEFLIYFQGNSAPDKSGLPSDRFSAERTGGSVSTLTIQRTQQEDSAVYLCASSLDREIEAFFGQGTRLTVV.

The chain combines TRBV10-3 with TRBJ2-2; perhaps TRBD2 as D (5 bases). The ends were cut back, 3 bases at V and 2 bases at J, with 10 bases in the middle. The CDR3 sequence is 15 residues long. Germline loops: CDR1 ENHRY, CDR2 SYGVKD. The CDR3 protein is CAISDHRGNTGELFF. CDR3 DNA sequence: TGTGCCATCAGTGATCACCGGGGAAACACCGGGGAGCTGTTTTTT.

The CDR3 protein is CARISGGKHEQYF. CDR3 bases: TGTGCCAGGATATCGGGGGGTAAGCACGAGCAGTACTTC. The V gene is TRBV27, the J gene TRBJ2-7, with TRBD2 matching over 7 bases. This CDR3 is 13 amino acids long. In germline, CDR1 is MNHEY, CDR2 SMNVEV (reference sequence). The V and J ends lost 9 bases and 5 bases, in that order; junction bases with no gene match: 10.

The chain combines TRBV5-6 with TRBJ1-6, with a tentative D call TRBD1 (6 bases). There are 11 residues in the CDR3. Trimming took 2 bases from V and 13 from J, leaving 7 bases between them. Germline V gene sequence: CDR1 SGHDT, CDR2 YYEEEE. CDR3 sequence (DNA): TGTGCCAGCAGCTTCAGGGGCCCCCTCCACTTT. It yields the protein CASSFRGPLHF.

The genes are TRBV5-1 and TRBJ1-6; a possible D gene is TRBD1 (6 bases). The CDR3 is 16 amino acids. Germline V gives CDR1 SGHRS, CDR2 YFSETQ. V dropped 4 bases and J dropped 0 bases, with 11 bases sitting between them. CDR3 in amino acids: CASSIGQSSYNSPLHF. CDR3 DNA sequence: TGCGCCAGCAGCATCGGACAGAGCTCCTATAATTCACCCCTCCACTTT.

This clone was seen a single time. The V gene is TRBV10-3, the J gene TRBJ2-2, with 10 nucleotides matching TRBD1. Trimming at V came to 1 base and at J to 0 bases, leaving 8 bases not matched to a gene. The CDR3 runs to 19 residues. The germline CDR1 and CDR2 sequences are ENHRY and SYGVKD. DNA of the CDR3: TGTGCCATCAGTGAGTTCGGGGACAGGGGATTGTCGAACACCGGGGAGCTGTTTTTT. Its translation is CAISEFGDRGLSNTGELFF.

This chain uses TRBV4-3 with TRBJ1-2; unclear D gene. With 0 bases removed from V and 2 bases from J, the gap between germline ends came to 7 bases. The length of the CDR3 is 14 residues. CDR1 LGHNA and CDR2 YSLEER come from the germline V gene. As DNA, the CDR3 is TGCGCCAGCAGCCAAGAAGTACAGAACTATGGCTACACCTTC. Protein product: CASSQEVQNYGYTF.

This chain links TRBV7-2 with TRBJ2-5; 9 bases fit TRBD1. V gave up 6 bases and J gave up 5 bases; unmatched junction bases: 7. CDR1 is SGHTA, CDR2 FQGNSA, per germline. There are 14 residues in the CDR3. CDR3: CASSSTGGGETQYF. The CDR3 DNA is TGTGCCAGCAGTTCAACAGGGGGCGGGGAGACCCAGTACTTC.

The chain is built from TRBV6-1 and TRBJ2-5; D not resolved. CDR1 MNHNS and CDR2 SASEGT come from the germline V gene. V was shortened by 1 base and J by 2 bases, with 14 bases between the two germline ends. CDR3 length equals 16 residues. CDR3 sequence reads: CASSEVFSLQQETQYF. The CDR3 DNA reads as TGTGCCAGCAGTGAAGTATTTTCCTTACAGCAAGAGACCCAGTACTTC.

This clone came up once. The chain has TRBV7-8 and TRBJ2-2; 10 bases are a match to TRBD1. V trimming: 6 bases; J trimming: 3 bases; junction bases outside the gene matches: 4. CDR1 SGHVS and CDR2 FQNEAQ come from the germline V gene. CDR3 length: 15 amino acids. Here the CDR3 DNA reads TGTGCCAGCAGAAGAGGGACAGGGGACACCGGGGAGCTGTTTTTT. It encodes CASRRGTGDTGELFF.